The rows below give T cell receptor beta chains drawn from one sample of a study of blood T cell repertoires in COVID-19. Measured with immunoSEQ multiplex PCR; TCRdb has only the in-frame clones, and not every one. The table lists 110,000 to 150,000 clones, around nine tenths of them singletons. Sequencing was performed on peripheral blood. The receptors were gathered from a woman aged 45 to 65 with acute or convalescent COVID-19. Both conserved end residues are part of each CDR3. A D gene is named only where the DNA matches it firmly. Clone sizes are given selectively: once, few, many, or a class where the clone is expanded.

cdr3_length j_call d_call clone_size v_call cdr3_aa cdr3_nt
10 TRBJ1-2 NA NA TRBV29-1 CSVEAYGYTF TGCAGCGTTGAAGCATATGGCTACACCTTC
16 TRBJ1-6 TRBD1 NA TRBV28 CASSLPGQGNNSPLHF TGTGCCAGCAGTCTACCGGGACAGGGGAATAATTCACCCCTCCACTTT
15 TRBJ1-1 NA NA TRBV10-3 CAISESSREVAEAFF TGTGCCATCAGTGAGTCCTCCAGGGAGGTGGCTGAAGCTTTCTTT
15 TRBJ2-2 NA NA TRBV29-1 CSVEGVTPNTGELFF TGCAGCGTTGAAGGAGTCACCCCGAACACCGGGGAGCTGTTTTTT
14 TRBJ1-5 NA NA TRBV9 CASSAEVGDQPQHF TGTGCCAGCAGCGCAGAAGTAGGGGATCAGCCCCAGCATTTT
13 TRBJ2-3 TRBD1 NA TRBV5-1 CATRDRDTDTQYF TGCGCCACCCGGGACAGGGACACAGATACGCAGTATTTT
13 TRBJ1-6 NA NA TRBV5-1 CASSLDGRSPLHF TGCGCCAGCAGCTTGGACGGGAGGTCACCCCTCCACTTT
13 TRBJ1-2 TRBD1 NA TRBV19 CAIRDRGPWGYTF TGTGCCATCCGGGACAGGGGCCCTTGGGGCTACACCTTC
16 TRBJ1-4 NA NA TRBV15 CATSRVKGGANEKLFF TGTGCCACCAGCAGAGTGAAAGGAGGAGCTAATGAAAAACTGTTTTTT
17 TRBJ1-2 TRBD1 NA TRBV19 CASSPSTGGSVNYGYTF TGTGCCAGTAGTCCCTCGACAGGGGGCTCCGTTAACTATGGCTACACCTTC
13 TRBJ1-4 NA few TRBV9 CASSVETGEKLFF TGTGCCAGCAGCGTAGAAACAGGGGAAAAACTGTTTTTT
14 TRBJ1-1 NA NA TRBV28 CASSLQGPFSEAFF TGTGCCAGCAGTTTACAGGGGCCTTTCTCTGAAGCTTTCTTT
17 TRBJ2-2 NA NA TRBV6-2/TRBV6-3 CASSYYSTGGNTGELFF TGTGCCAGCAGTTACTACTCCACCGGAGGTAACACCGGGGAGCTGTTTTTT
13 TRBJ1-2 NA once TRBV5-6 CASSLSSSYGYTF TGTGCCAGCAGCTTGTCCTCCTCCTATGGCTACACCTTC